The present entry profiles one T cell receptor (beta chain) with its context. Germline assignment: CDR1 SGHRS and CDR2 YFSETQ. This CDR3 contains 15 residues. Trimming took 5 bases from V and 2 from J, leaving 15 bases between them. These data belong to a study of cytomegalovirus exposure and HLA in healthy donors. Use of 60 Vbeta and 13 Jbeta primers characterized the PCR. This table comes from immunoSEQ multiplex PCR, and its TCRdb copy is limited to in-frame clones, with some not included. Seen here are about 130,000 clones, around 78% observed once, and the top ten hold about 4.9%. The sequence derives from a man aged 55 to 70 in good health and CMV-seropositive. Sequences were obtained from PBMCs. The V call is TRBV5-1, the J call TRBJ2-3, with D possibly being TRBD2 (7 bases). The CDR3 is CASRGGPEFTDTQYF. As DNA, the CDR3 is TGCGCCAGCAGGGGGGGGCCAGAATTCACAGATACGCAGTATTTT. Full variable domain (remainder filled in from reference TRBV5-1 and TRBJ2-3): KAGVTQTPRYLIKTRGQQVTLSCSPISGHRSVSWYQQTPGQGLQFLFEYFSETQRNKGNFPGRFSGRQFSNSRSEMNVSTLELGDSALYLCASRGGPEFTDTQYFGPGTRLTVL.